This T cell receptor (beta chain) was sequenced during a study of tissue T cells after allogeneic stem cell transplantation. The CDR3 consists of 15 residues. The germline CDR1 and CDR2 sequences are MNHEY and SMNVEV (reference sequence). Deletions cut 2 bases from V and 0 bases from J, with 8 bases between. Profiled with immunoSEQ multiplex PCR; TCRdb holds only in-frame clones, not every one. This table holds 4,000 to 6,000 clones, about 70% found once. The clonotype originates from a female patient between 18 and 55 years old with steroid-refractory graft-versus-host disease after an allogeneic stem cell transplant. Some T cells here may be from the graft donor. The sample consisted of duodenal tissue, taken at autopsy. The gene calls are TRBV27 and TRBJ2-1, with D hard to call. Written as DNA, the CDR3 is TGTGCCAGCAGTTTAGGTGCGAGCTCCTACAATGAGCAGTTCTTC. This encodes CASSLGASSYNEQFF.